The rows below give T cell receptor beta chains drawn from one sample of a study of blood T cell repertoires in COVID-19. Generated by immunoSEQ multiplex PCR, the TCRdb table keeps only in-frame clones and is missing some. Of a few hundred thousand clones detected, roughly 90% appear once; the ten largest clones hold roughly 4%. Sequenced sample: peripheral blood. All receptors derive from a woman aged 45-65 years with active or convalescent COVID-19. Each CDR3 is given with its conserved first and last residue. D genes are given only for firm matches. Some rows have no size entry. The others give once, few or many, or a class for an expanded clone.

CDR3aa,CDR3nt,v_gene,abundance,j_gene,d_gene
CASSLDFSGGYDEQFF,TGTGCCAGCAGCTTAGACTTTAGCGGGGGGTACGATGAGCAGTTCTTC,TRBV7-2,.,TRBJ2-1,TRBD2
CASSIGRGYSNQPQHF,TGTGCCAGTAGTATCGGAAGGGGCTATAGCAATCAGCCCCAGCATTTT,TRBV19,.,TRBJ1-5,.
CASSAEGMQYF,TGTGCCAGCAGTGCAGAGGGCATGCAGTACTTC,TRBV2,.,TRBJ2-7,.
CATSDDSYGYTF,TGTGCCACCAGTGACGACAGCTATGGCTACACCTTC,TRBV24-1,.,TRBJ1-2,.
CSVLGSGGSYNEQFF,TGCAGCGTGTTGGGTAGCGGGGGCTCCTACAATGAGCAGTTCTTC,TRBV29-1,.,TRBJ2-1,TRBD2
CASSGREGDSEAFF,TGTGCCAGCAGTGGGCGTGAAGGGGACAGTGAAGCTTTCTTT,TRBV2,.,TRBJ1-1,TRBD1
CACRGGNQPQHF,TGTGCCTGTAGGGGCGGCAATCAGCCCCAGCATTTT,TRBV30,.,TRBJ1-5,.
CASSLRTGVGTEAFF,TGTGCCAGCAGTTTAAGGACAGGGGTAGGGACTGAAGCTTTCTTT,TRBV27,.,TRBJ1-1,TRBD1
CAREKGLADEQFF,TGTGCCAGGGAAAAGGGACTAGCGGATGAGCAGTTCTTC,TRBV2,.,TRBJ2-1,TRBD2
CATARQGNQPQHF,TGTGCCACCGCCCGACAGGGAAATCAGCCCCAGCATTTT,TRBV6-5,.,TRBJ1-5,TRBD1
CASSFISFGGTYQPQHF,TGTGCCAGCAGTTTCATTTCCTTTGGGGGGACGTATCAGCCCCAGCATTTT,TRBV27,.,TRBJ1-5,.
CASRNGGQGYGYTF,TGTGCCAGCAGGAATGGGGGACAGGGATATGGCTACACCTTC,TRBV6-6,few,TRBJ1-2,TRBD1
CASTPPGQAWSLNYGYTF,TGTGCCAGCACCCCGCCGGGACAGGCCTGGAGCCTAAACTATGGCTACACCTTC,TRBV28,.,TRBJ1-2,TRBD1
CASSVISVISSYEQYF,TGTGCCAGCAGTGTAATAAGCGTTATTAGCTCCTACGAGCAGTACTTC,TRBV6-4,.,TRBJ2-7,.
CASSGAGRNEQFF,TGTGCCAGCAGCGGAGCGGGGAGAAATGAGCAGTTCTTC,TRBV9,.,TRBJ2-1,TRBD2
CASGTTGYNEKLFF,TGCGCCAGCGGAACCACAGGGTATAATGAAAAACTGTTTTTT,TRBV5-1,.,TRBJ1-4,.
CASSRPGLAAGDTQYF,TGCGCCAGCAGCCGTCCCGGACTAGCGGCTGGGGATACGCAGTATTTT,TRBV5-1,.,TRBJ2-3,TRBD2
CASSSDYSSYNEQFF,TGTGCCAGCAGCTCCGACTACAGCTCCTACAATGAGCAGTTCTTC,TRBV13,.,TRBJ2-1,.
CASSSNRDPEGDTQYF,TGTGCCAGCAGCTCCAACCGGGATCCCGAAGGGGATACGCAGTATTTT,TRBV7-9,once,TRBJ2-3,.
CASSFPQGDADTQYF,TGTGCCAGCAGTTTTCCGCAGGGGGATGCAGATACGCAGTATTTT,TRBV28,.,TRBJ2-3,TRBD1
CASSRAGADEQYF,TGTGCCAGCAGCCGGGCGGGGGCCGACGAGCAGTACTTC,TRBV7-3,.,TRBJ2-7,.
CASSLAGSTNEKLFF,TGTGCCAGCAGCTTAGCTGGGAGCACTAATGAAAAACTGTTTTTT,TRBV7-6,.,TRBJ1-4,.
CASSQVGNTIYF,TGTGCCAGCAGCCAAGTAGGAAACACCATATATTTT,TRBV3-1/TRBV3-2,.,TRBJ1-3,.
CASSPRFGTSAEQYF,TGCGCCAGCAGCCCCCGTTTTGGGACTAGCGCCGAGCAGTACTTC,TRBV4-1,few,TRBJ2-7,TRBD2
CASSEKHTGELFF,TGTGCCAGCAGCGAAAAGCACACCGGGGAGCTGTTTTTT,TRBV7-2,.,TRBJ2-2,.
CASSLRQGLSSYEQYF,TGTGCCAGCAGTTTGCGACAGGGGCTCTCTTCCTACGAGCAGTACTTC,TRBV27,.,TRBJ2-7,TRBD1
CASSLARPGAYEQYF,TGTGCCAGCAGCTTGGCCAGGCCGGGGGCCTACGAGCAGTACTTC,TRBV5-4,.,TRBJ2-7,.
CASSLTGRRDTEAFF,TGTGCCAGCAGCTTAACAGGTAGGAGGGACACTGAAGCTTTCTTT,TRBV11-2,.,TRBJ1-1,.
CASSRNREGNTIYF,TGTGCCAGCAGCAGAAACAGAGAGGGAAACACCATATATTTT,TRBV6-5,.,TRBJ1-3,.
CASSLMSTGSAGELFF,TGTGCTAGCAGCTTAATGTCGACGGGATCGGCCGGGGAGCTGTTTTTT,TRBV7-7,.,TRBJ2-2,.
CASSWDRADQPQHF,TGTGCCAGCAGCTGGGACAGGGCGGATCAGCCCCAGCATTTT,TRBV28,few,TRBJ1-5,TRBD1
CASSFPRQAGHSGNTIYF,TGTGCCAGCAGCTTCCCCAGACAGGCCGGTCACTCTGGAAACACCATATATTTT,TRBV11-2,.,TRBJ1-3,.
CASRKRTAGFGETQYF,TGTGCCAGCAGGAAGAGGACAGCCGGTTTCGGGGAGACCCAGTACTTC,TRBV2,.,TRBJ2-5,.
CASSPQAGRPLEQFF,TGTGCCAGCAGCCCCCAGGCGGGACGGCCCCTTGAGCAGTTCTTC,TRBV7-2,once,TRBJ2-1,.
CASSPRDREFGYTF,TGTGCCAGCAGTCCCCGGGACAGGGAATTTGGCTACACCTTC,TRBV6-6,.,TRBJ1-2,TRBD1
CASSGGTSNQPQHF,TGTGCCAGCAGCGGGGGGACATCCAATCAGCCCCAGCATTTT,TRBV9,.,TRBJ1-5,.
CASSQGLAGSTDTQYF,TGCGCCAGCAGCCAGGGACTAGCGGGATCGACAGATACGCAGTATTTT,TRBV4-3,.,TRBJ2-3,TRBD2
CASSRSGQGGGYTF,TGTGCCAGCAGTCGATCAGGGCAGGGGGGCGGCTACACCTTC,TRBV27,.,TRBJ1-2,TRBD1
CASSRQQGSDEQFF,TGTGCCAGCAGCCGACAACAGGGGTCGGATGAGCAGTTCTTC,TRBV7-9,.,TRBJ2-1,TRBD1
CASSMSGHISYEQYF,TGTGCCAGTAGTATGTCGGGACACATCAGCTACGAGCAGTACTTC,TRBV19,.,TRBJ2-7,.
CASSLDRGNSPLHF,TGTGCCAGCAGCCTCGACAGGGGAAATTCACCCCTCCACTTT,TRBV7-6,.,TRBJ1-6,TRBD1
CASSPERAGGNEQFF,TGTGCCAGCTCACCAGAAAGGGCGGGGGGCAATGAGCAGTTCTTC,TRBV18,.,TRBJ2-1,TRBD2